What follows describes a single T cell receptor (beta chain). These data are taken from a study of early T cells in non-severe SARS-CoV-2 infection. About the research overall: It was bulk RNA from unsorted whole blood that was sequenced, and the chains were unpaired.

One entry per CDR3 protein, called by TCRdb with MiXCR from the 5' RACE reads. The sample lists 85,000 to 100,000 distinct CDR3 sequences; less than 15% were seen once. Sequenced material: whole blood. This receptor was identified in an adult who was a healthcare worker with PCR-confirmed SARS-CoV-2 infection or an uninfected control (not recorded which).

The CDR3 sequence is CASRKSTGANYNEQFF. The DNA for the CDR3 is TGTGCCAGCAGGAAAAGTACGGGGGCAAACTACAATGAGCAGTTCTTC. The V gene is TRBV7-2, the J gene TRBJ2-1; D possibly uses TRBD1 or TRBD2 (6 bases each). The CDR3 is made up of 16 amino acids. V shed 6 bases and J shed 3 bases, with 18 bases lying between them. CDR1 and CDR2 from the germline V gene are SGHTA and FQGNSA.